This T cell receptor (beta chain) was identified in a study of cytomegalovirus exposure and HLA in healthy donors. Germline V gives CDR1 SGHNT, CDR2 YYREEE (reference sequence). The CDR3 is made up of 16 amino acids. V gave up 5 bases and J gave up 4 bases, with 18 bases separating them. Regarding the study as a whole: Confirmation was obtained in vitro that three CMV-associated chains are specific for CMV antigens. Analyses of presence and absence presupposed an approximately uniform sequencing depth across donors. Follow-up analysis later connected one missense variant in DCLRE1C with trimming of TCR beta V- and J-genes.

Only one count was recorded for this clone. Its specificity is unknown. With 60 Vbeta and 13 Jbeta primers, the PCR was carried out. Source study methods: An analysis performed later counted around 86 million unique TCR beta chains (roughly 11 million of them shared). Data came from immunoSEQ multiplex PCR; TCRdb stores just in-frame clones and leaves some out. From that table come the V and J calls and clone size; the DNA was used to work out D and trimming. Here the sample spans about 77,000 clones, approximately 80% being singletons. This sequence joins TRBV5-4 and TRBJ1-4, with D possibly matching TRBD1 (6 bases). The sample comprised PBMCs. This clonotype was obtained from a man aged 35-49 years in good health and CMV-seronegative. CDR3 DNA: TGTGCCAGCAGTCGGGGGGTCGACAGGAGTAATGAAAAACTGTTTTTT. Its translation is CASSRGVDRSNEKLFF.